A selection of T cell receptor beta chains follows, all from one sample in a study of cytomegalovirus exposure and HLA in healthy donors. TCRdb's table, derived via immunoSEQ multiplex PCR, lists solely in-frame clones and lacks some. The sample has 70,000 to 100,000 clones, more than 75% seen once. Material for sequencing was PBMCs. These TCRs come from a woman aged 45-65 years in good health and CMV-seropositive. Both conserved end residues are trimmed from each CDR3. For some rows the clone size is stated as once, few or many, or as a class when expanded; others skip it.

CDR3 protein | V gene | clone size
ASSTNYGYT | TRBV6-1 | .
ASSQVGASGSFQETQY | TRBV4-2 | .
ASSLLRTGRRYNEQF | TRBV5-1 | once
ASSVDGQGDYEQY | TRBV9 | once
ASSQDLVIRGAWYGYT | TRBV14 | .
ASSGDSYGYT | TRBV10-2 | .
ASSLSSGSNSPLH | TRBV5-1 | .
AWRRDLETQY | TRBV30 | .
ASSPRQGSTDTQY | TRBV9 | .
ASSYLRGEDTEAF | TRBV6-5 | once
SVAQASGNTIY | TRBV29-1 | .
ASSRGTDTQY | TRBV5-1 | .
ASSQVTSPPTGYT | TRBV4-2 | .
ASSQDWGANYGYT | TRBV4-1 | .
ASSLAGDTRYGYT | TRBV7-9 | .
ASSYQGARGTEAF | TRBV6-5 | .
ASRRQIYGYT | TRBV2 | once
ASSNYDNEQF | TRBV7-3 | .
ASSKGQGAFTEQF | TRBV7-6 | .
ASSLTGRGEKLF | TRBV9 | .
ASSFVQRGGRETQY | TRBV7-6 | .
ASSPGQNYGYT | TRBV6-1 | few
ASSLQGMGNQPQH | TRBV5-6 | .
ASSDGSGSSYNEQF | TRBV5-1 | .
ASSPGTGGDQPQH | TRBV18 | .
ASSEGAGAGNTIY | TRBV6-1 | .
ASSFGKGVIYNEQF | TRBV5-6 | few
ASSAGQGGFEKLF | TRBV28 | .
ASAGQGLYT | TRBV18 | .
AISDPGTGGLDTQY | TRBV10-3 | .
ASSLLRWETQY | TRBV13 | .
ASSPAGGNTIY | TRBV5-4 | .
ASSLQAGAETQY | TRBV27 | .
ASSSLDRGRTDTQY | TRBV7-6 | .
ASGLIYREGLGSTEAF | TRBV12-5 | .
ASKGQGTGLGGYT | TRBV6-5 | .
ASSESSETQY | TRBV2 | few
ASSVDPGRGTEAF | TRBV9 | .
ASSPRQGGYEQY | TRBV27 | .
ASSLMSSYNEQF | TRBV7-2 | .
AWSVAGWNEQF | TRBV30 | .
ASSGPGQTIYEQY | TRBV5-6 | .
ASSPSTGWFADTQY | TRBV28 | .
ASSLDRGSFNYGYT | TRBV5-4 | .
ASSLTGGTAREQY | TRBV5-1 | .
ASSSGTGEETQY | TRBV5-1 | .
ASGSSISNTEAF | TRBV7-9 | .
ASSPRTDLFSGNTIY | TRBV18 | few
ASSRGTGTSGNTIY | TRBV27 | .
ASSPPSGNWPGEQF | TRBV27 | once
ASQTGINEQF | TRBV2 | .
ASSRQGLNTEAF | TRBV27 | few
ASSLPLAGETQY | TRBV28 | .
ASSQGQMNTEAF | TRBV19 | .
ASSFGLAGLRETQY | TRBV7-9 | .